The 3 T cell receptor beta chains below were found in one sample sequenced in a study of shared clonotypes between healthy human individuals. Profiling relied on immunoSEQ multiplex PCR, and the TCRdb table lists in-frame clones only, not all of them. The table includes about 2.4 million clones, roughly 93% detected once. The sample comprised naive CD4+ T cells from PBMCs. Described subset: CD45RA+ positively selected. These receptors all stem from a young man in good health. Some clones in this sample may be carry-over from other donors' samples.

This chain uses TRBV4-2 with TRBJ2-2, with a possible D match to TRBD2 (5 bases). Germline CDR1 is LGHNA and CDR2 is YNFKEQ. The CDR3 consists of 15 residues. Deletions cut 0 bases from V and 5 bases from J, with 10 bases between. Here the CDR3 DNA reads TGTGCCAGCAGCCAAGAGAGTCGGGGAACCGGGGAGCTGTTTTTT. It yields the protein CASSQESRGTGELFF.

The genes are TRBV7-2 and TRBJ1-5; D is unresolved. Trimming shortened V by 2 bases and J by 1 base, and 6 bases separated the two germline ends. CDR1 is SGHTA and CDR2 is FQGNSA in the germline V gene. The CDR3 runs to 14 residues. As DNA, the CDR3 is TGTGCCAGCAGCTTACTCCACAGCAATCAGCCCCAGCATTTT. Protein sequence: CASSLLHSNQPQHF.

CDR3 residues: CARCRGAKRPYEQYF. For the CDR3, the DNA is TGTGCCCGATGTCGGGGCGCGAAACGTCCCTACGAGCAGTACTTC. The chain uses TRBV28 and TRBJ2-7; tentatively, D is TRBD1 or TRBD2 (5 bases each). Germline loops: CDR1 MDHEN, CDR2 SYDVKM. The CDR3 extends over 15 amino acids. V dropped 11 bases and J dropped 2 bases, with 22 bases sitting between them.